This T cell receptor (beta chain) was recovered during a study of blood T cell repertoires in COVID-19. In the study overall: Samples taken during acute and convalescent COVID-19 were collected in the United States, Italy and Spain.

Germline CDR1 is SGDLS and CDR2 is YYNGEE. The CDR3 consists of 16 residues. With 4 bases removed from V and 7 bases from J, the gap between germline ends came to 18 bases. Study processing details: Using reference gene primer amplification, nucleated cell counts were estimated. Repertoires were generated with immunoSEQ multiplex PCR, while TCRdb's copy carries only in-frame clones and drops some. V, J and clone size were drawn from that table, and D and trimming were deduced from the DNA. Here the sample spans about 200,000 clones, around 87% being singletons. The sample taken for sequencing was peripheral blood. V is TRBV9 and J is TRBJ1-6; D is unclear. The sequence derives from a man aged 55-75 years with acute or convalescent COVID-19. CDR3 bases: TGTGCCAGCAGCCCCCCCCCGGAACGGGTAAATTCACCCCTCCACTTT. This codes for CASSPPPERVNSPLHF.